This TCR beta chain was captured by sequencing in a study of blood T cell repertoires in COVID-19. This clone was detected only once. No DNA is shown, since the ends of the CDR3 on it are uncertain; the CDR3 is the one TCRdb lists. Data came from immunoSEQ multiplex PCR; TCRdb stores just in-frame clones and leaves some out. The sample includes around 320,000 clones, roughly 91% of them seen just once. The receptor was derived from a woman in her fifties or sixties who had been exposed to COVID-19. The sequenced sample was PBMCs or T cells enriched from blood (not recorded which).

This CDR3 reads CASSHYGTGTDTQYFGPTQYF. This chain connects TRBV7-8 to TRBJ2-3; no check of the table's D call, TRBD1, against the DNA was made. Germline V lookup: CDR1 SGHVS, CDR2 FQNEAQ. The CDR3 contains 21 residues when both ends are counted.